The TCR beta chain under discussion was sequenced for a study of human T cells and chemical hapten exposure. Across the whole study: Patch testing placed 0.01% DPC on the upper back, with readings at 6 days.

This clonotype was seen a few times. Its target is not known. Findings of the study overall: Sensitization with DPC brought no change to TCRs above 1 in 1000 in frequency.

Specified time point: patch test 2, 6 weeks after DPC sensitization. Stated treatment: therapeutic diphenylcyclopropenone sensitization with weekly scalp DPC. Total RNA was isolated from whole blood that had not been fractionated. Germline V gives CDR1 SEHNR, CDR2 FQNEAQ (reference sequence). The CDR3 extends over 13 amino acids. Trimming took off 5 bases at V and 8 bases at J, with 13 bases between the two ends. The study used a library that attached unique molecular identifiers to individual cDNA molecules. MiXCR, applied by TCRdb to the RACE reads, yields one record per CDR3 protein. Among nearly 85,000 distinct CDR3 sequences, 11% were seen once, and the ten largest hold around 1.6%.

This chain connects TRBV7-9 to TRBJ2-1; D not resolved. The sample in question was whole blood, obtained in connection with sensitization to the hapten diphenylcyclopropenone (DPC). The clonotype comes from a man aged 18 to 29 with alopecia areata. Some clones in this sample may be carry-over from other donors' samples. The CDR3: CASSHPIPDEQFF. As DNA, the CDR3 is TGTGCCAGCAGCCACCCCATCCCGGATGAGCAGTTCTTC.